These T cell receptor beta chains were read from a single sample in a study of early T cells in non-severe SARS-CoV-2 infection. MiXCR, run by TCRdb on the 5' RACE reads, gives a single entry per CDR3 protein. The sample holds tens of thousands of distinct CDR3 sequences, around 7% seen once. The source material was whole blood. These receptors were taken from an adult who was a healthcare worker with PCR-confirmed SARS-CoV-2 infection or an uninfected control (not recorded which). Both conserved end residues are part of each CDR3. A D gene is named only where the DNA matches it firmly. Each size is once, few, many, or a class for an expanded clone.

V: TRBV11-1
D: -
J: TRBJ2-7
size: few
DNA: TGTGCCAGCAGCGCGCCCCTCTCCTACGAGCAGTACTTC
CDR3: CASSAPLSYEQYF

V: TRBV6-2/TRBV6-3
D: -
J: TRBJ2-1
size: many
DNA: TGTGCCAGCAGTTACGGTCACTCCCTCTCCTACAATGAGCAGTTCTTC
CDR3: CASSYGHSLSYNEQFF